One and the same sample provided the 26 T cell receptor beta chains below, sequenced in a study of blood T cell repertoires in COVID-19. Method: immunoSEQ multiplex PCR; TCRdb's copy keeps in-frame clones and lacks some. The sample holds around 300,000 clones, over 70% seen once. The sequenced sample was peripheral blood. These receptor sequences come from a young man with active or convalescent COVID-19.

The chain couples TRBV5-6 to TRBJ2-7; D might be TRBD2 (6 bases). Germline V gene data show CDR1 as SGHDT and CDR2 as YYEEEE. V was trimmed by 1 base and J by 6 bases, leaving 8 bases between them. The CDR3 runs to 12 residues. CDR3 loop: CASSLWRAEQYF. CDR3 sequence (DNA): TGTGCCAGCAGCTTGTGGAGGGCCGAGCAGTACTTC.

This sequence joins TRBV10-2 and TRBJ2-3; D gene uncertain. The germline V gene encodes CDR1 WSHSY and CDR2 SAAADI. This CDR3 has 13 residues. Trimming took 5 bases from V and 4 from J, leaving 10 bases between them. The CDR3 loop reads CASSSLDPDTQYF. CDR3 in DNA: TGCGCCAGCAGTTCTCTAGACCCAGATACGCAGTATTTT.

This sequence joins TRBV9 and TRBJ2-3, with 8 bases that match TRBD2. The CDR3 contains 14 residues. With 3 bases clipped from V and 1 base from J, the junction kept 1 base outside the gene matches. CDR1 and CDR2 from the germline V gene are SGDLS and YYNGEE. The CDR3 DNA is TGTGCCAGCAGCGCGACTAGCGGCACAGATACGCAGTATTTT. It yields the protein CASSATSGTDTQYF.

CDR3 amino acids: CAWRGGVAALGYTF. DNA for the CDR3: TGTGCCTGGAGGGGTGGGGTAGCGGCCCTAGGCTACACCTTC. This chain joins TRBV30 and TRBJ1-2; D gene uncertain. The CDR3 runs to 14 residues. Trimming removed 3 bases at V and 8 bases at J, with 19 bases between. Germline CDR1 and CDR2: GTSNPN and SVGIG (reference sequence).

This clone was seen a single time. The chain employs TRBV6-5 and TRBJ2-7; 9 bases agree with TRBD1. In germline, CDR1 is MNHEY, CDR2 SVGAGI. This CDR3 contains 15 residues. V lost 6 bases, J lost 5 bases, and 11 bases stayed unmatched. The CDR3 region has the DNA TGTGCCAGCAGGGGAACCGGGACAGGGACCCACGAGCAGTACTTC. Amino acids: CASRGTGTGTHEQYF.

This rearrangement joins TRBV3-1 (or the pseudogene TRBV3-2) to TRBJ2-7, with a possible D match to TRBD2 (5 bases). Trimming left V 0 bases short and J 3 bases short, with 18 bases between. Germline V CDR1 and CDR2: LGHDT, YNNKEL (reference sequence). This CDR3 contains 17 residues. The CDR3 reads CASSQDGRRAGDYEQYF. The CDR3 nucleotides read TGTGCCAGCAGCCAAGACGGCAGGCGGGCCGGGGACTACGAGCAGTACTTC.

This sequence joins TRBV25-1 and TRBJ2-7, with 7 bases matching TRBD2. From germline, CDR1 is MGHDK and CDR2 SYGVNS. The junction had 9 bases not matched to a gene; V was cut back by 5 bases and J by 5 bases. The CDR3 covers 14 residues. The CDR3 bases are TGTGCCAGCAGTTTGGGGGGGGGACTCAACGAGCAGTACTTC. Protein product: CASSLGGGLNEQYF.

The chain couples TRBV5-1 to TRBJ1-3; weak D call: TRBD1 (6 bases). This CDR3 contains 16 residues. Germline V gene sequence: CDR1 SGHRS, CDR2 YFSETQ. The ends were cut back, 7 bases at V and 0 bases at J, with 17 bases in the middle. The CDR3 loop is CASWAGTQGSGNTIYF. The CDR3 DNA reads as TGCGCCAGCTGGGCCGGGACACAAGGCTCTGGAAACACCATATATTTT.

This chain uses TRBV24-1 with TRBJ1-5, with no clear D. Germline values: CDR1 KGHDR, CDR2 SFDVKD. The V gene lost 2 bases and the J gene lost 6 bases, with 10 bases spanning the gap. The CDR3 runs to 14 residues. The CDR3 sequence is CATSDWEYSQPQHF. The CDR3 nucleotides read TGTGCCACCAGTGATTGGGAGTATAGTCAGCCCCAGCATTTT.

This chain joins TRBV30 and TRBJ1-1, with D uncertain. V was pared by 5 bases and J by 5 bases, with 15 bases between. The CDR3 is 13 residues long. Germline V gene sequence: CDR1 GTSNPN, CDR2 SVGIG (reference sequence). The CDR3 here is CAWGEGVRTEAFF. The CDR3 DNA follows: TGTGCCTGGGGGGAGGGAGTTCGGACTGAAGCTTTCTTT.

The V call is TRBV6-5, the J call TRBJ1-2, with D hard to call. Per the germline V gene, CDR1 is MNHEY and CDR2 is SVGAGI. This CDR3 is 15 amino acids long. Deletions cut 5 bases from V and 3 bases from J, with 16 bases between. CDR3 residues: CASSPYRERYYGYTF. In nucleotides, the CDR3 is TGTGCCAGCAGTCCCTATCGGGAGAGATACTATGGCTACACCTTC.

This chain uses TRBV6-6 with TRBJ2-5, with 8 bases matching TRBD1. The CDR3 totals 14 residues. Germline lookup yields CDR1 MNHNY and CDR2 SVGAGI (reference sequence). The junction had 7 bases not matched to a gene; V was cut back by 6 bases and J by 4 bases. The DNA for the CDR3 is TGTGCCAGCAGCTCACATGGACAGGGAGAGACCCAGTACTTC. Translating gives CASSSHGQGETQYF.

J is TRBJ2-7 and V is TRBV7-9; D not resolved. Germline assignment: CDR1 SEHNR and CDR2 FQNEAQ (reference sequence). The CDR3 has 14 residues. Trimming removed 5 bases from V and 2 bases from J, with 13 bases in between. In DNA, the CDR3 is TGTGCCAGCAGCCTCGACACTGGCACCTACGAGCAGTACTTC. This codes for CASSLDTGTYEQYF.

The genes are TRBV19 and TRBJ2-1; D not certain. Germline CDR1 reads LNHDA; CDR2 reads SQIVND (reference sequence). Trimming pared 5 bases from V and 6 bases from J, leaving 17 bases between. This CDR3 contains 15 residues. CDR3 residues: CASSLRRVSGNEQFF. The CDR3 DNA reads TGTGCCAGTAGTTTACGACGGGTTTCGGGCAATGAGCAGTTCTTC.

This clone was counted a few times. The genes are TRBV3-1 (or the pseudogene TRBV3-2) and TRBJ2-7; TRBD2 matches 10 bases. The CDR3 contains 19 residues. Germline V gives CDR1 LGHDT, CDR2 YNNKEL (reference sequence). V shed 0 bases and J 2 bases; nucleotides not matched to a gene: 13. The CDR3 loop reads CASSQDLAGDTPPPYEQYF. CDR3 sequence (DNA): TGTGCCAGCAGCCAAGATCTAGCGGGAGACACTCCCCCACCCTACGAGCAGTACTTC.

This clone was observed a single time. This chain joins TRBV7-6 and TRBJ2-2, with TRBD2 matching over 11 bases. Germline V gene sequence: CDR1 SGHVS, CDR2 FNYEAQ. The CDR3 extends over 18 amino acids. The J segment lost 4 bases and the V segment lost 2 bases, leaving 9 bases of the junction unmatched. DNA for the CDR3: TGTGCCAGCAGCTTATTAGCGGGGGGGCTATTGAGCACCGGGGAGCTGTTTTTT. Protein: CASSLLAGGLLSTGELFF.

This chain connects TRBV7-2 to TRBJ2-3; 8 nucleotides align to TRBD2. V was pared by 1 base and J by 5 bases, with 5 bases of the junction left unmatched. This CDR3 comprises 15 residues. CDR1 is SGHTA and CDR2 is FQGNSA in the germline V gene. CDR3 amino acids: CASSLDGRARDTQYF. CDR3 sequence (DNA): TGTGCCAGCAGCTTAGACGGGAGGGCGAGAGATACGCAGTATTTT.

The chain joins TRBV3-1 (or the pseudogene TRBV3-2) to TRBJ2-3; no firm D call. CDR1 is LGHDT, CDR2 YNNKEL, per germline (reference sequence). The CDR3 runs 14 residues. V lost 7 bases to trimming and J lost 2 bases, with 13 bases between them. CDR3 protein: CASTSSSYTDTQYF. The CDR3 bases are TGTGCCAGCACCTCTAGTTCATACACAGATACGCAGTATTTT.

The chain has TRBV27 and TRBJ2-7, with TRBD2 identical over 9 bases. With 5 bases clipped from V and 9 bases from J, the junction kept 11 bases outside the gene matches. CDR1 MNHEY and CDR2 SMNVEV come from the germline V gene (reference sequence). There are 14 residues in the CDR3. The CDR3, as DNA: TGTGCCAGCAGTGGCCTAGCGGGAACTTTCGTGCAGTACTTC. Amino acid sequence: CASSGLAGTFVQYF.

J is TRBJ1-3 and V is TRBV4-3, with unresolved D. Germline V gene data show CDR1 as LGHNA and CDR2 as YSLEER. This CDR3 contains 15 residues. V was shortened by 0 bases and J by 3 bases, with 9 bases between the two germline ends. CDR3 DNA: TGCGCCAGCAGCCAAGACCTCGGTGTTGGAAACACCATATATTTT. Translation: CASSQDLGVGNTIYF.

The chain joins TRBV4-2 to TRBJ1-1; D remains unclear. CDR1 is LGHNA and CDR2 is YNFKEQ in the germline V gene. V was clipped by 4 bases and J by 3 bases, with 15 bases between them. This CDR3 has 15 amino acids. This chain's CDR3 is CASSPALWEDTEAFF. Written as DNA, the CDR3 is TGTGCCAGCAGCCCCGCCTTATGGGAGGACACTGAAGCTTTCTTT.

This clone was detected a few times. The V gene is TRBV7-8, the J gene TRBJ2-3; 8 bases map to TRBD2. V shed 8 bases, J shed 1 base, and the junction held 5 bases outside the gene matches. The CDR3 sequence is 14 residues long. Germline values: CDR1 SGHVS, CDR2 FQNEAQ. CDR3 loop: CASRPGGGTDTQYF. CDR3 sequence (DNA): TGTGCCAGCCGCCCGGGGGGGGGCACAGATACGCAGTATTTT. Full variable domain (remainder filled in from reference TRBV7-8 and TRBJ2-3): GAGVSQSPRYKVAKRGQDVALRCDPISGHVSLFWYQQALGQGPEFLTYFQNEAQLDKSGLPSDRFFAERPEGSVSTLKIQRTQQEDSAVYLCASRPGGGTDTQYFGPGTRLTVL.

This chain joins TRBV6-5 and TRBJ1-4; D is perhaps TRBD1 (5 bases). CDR3 length: 15 amino acids. Trimming took off 0 bases at V and 7 bases at J, with 12 bases between the two ends. Germline values: CDR1 MNHEY, CDR2 SVGAGI. The CDR3 region has the DNA TGTGCCAGCAGTTACTCGAAAGGGACTGGTGAAAAACTGTTTTTT. It encodes CASSYSKGTGEKLFF.

This chain joins TRBV6-6 and TRBJ1-2; no reliable D call. V dropped 4 bases and J dropped 4 bases, with 13 bases sitting between them. The germline gives CDR1 MNHNY, CDR2 SVGAGI (reference sequence). The CDR3 spans 14 residues. CDR3 in DNA: TGTGCCAGCAGTTCGGACGGACTCAGCTATGGCTACACCTTC. Protein: CASSSDGLSYGYTF.

The genes are TRBV9 and TRBJ2-1, with a tentative D call TRBD1 (6 bases). V lost 6 bases and J 8 bases, leaving 15 bases between the germline ends. CDR1 is SGDLS and CDR2 is YYNGEE in the germline V gene. The CDR3 extends over 13 amino acids. The CDR3 DNA is TGTGCCAGCAATGGACAGCACAGCCATGAGCAGTTCTTC. As protein: CASNGQHSHEQFF.

The chain recombines TRBV6-2 or TRBV6-3 with TRBJ2-1; D is possibly TRBD1 (6 bases). CDR3 length equals 15 residues. Germline loops: CDR1 MNHEY, CDR2 SVGEGT. Deletions cut 0 bases from V and 2 bases from J, with 8 bases between. CDR3: CASSYSGTPYNEQFF. The CDR3 bases are TGTGCCAGCAGTTACTCAGGGACACCCTACAATGAGCAGTTCTTC.